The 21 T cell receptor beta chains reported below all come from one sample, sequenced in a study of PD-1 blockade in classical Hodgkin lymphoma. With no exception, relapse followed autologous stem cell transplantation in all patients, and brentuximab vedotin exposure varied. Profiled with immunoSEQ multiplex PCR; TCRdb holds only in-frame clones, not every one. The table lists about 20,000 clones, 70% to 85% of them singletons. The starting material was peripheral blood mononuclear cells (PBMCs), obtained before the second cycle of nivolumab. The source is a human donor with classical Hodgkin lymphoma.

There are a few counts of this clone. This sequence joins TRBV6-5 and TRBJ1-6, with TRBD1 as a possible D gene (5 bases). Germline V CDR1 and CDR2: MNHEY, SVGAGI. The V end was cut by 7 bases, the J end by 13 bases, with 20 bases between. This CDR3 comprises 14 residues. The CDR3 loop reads CASTFLGRRAPLHF. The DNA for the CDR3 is TGTGCCAGCACCTTCCTGGGACGTCGGGCGCCCCTCCACTTT.

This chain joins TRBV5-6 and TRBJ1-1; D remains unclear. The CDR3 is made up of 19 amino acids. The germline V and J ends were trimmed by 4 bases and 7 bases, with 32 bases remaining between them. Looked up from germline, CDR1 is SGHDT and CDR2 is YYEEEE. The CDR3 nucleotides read TGTGCCAGCAGCCTGCTCGTCCGGGGTCGTCGGGAAAGGGTAGGTGAAGCTTTCTTT. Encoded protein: CASSLLVRGRRERVGEAFF.

CDR3 loop: CASSLGTSTDTQYF. As DNA, the CDR3 is TGTGCCAGCAGTCTAGGGACTAGCACAGATACGCAGTATTTT. The J gene is TRBJ2-3, the V gene TRBV6-5, with D possibly being TRBD2 (6 bases). Trimming pared 5 bases from V and 0 bases from J, leaving 9 bases between. The CDR3 runs 14 residues. CDR1 is MNHEY, CDR2 SVGAGI, per germline.

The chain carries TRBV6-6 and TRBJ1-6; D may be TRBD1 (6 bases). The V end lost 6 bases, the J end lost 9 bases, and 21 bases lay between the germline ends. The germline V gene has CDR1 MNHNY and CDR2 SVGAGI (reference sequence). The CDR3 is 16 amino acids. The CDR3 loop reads CASSQSRGTRRSPLHF. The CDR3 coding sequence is TGTGCCAGCAGCCAGTCGAGGGGGACTCGACGTTCACCCCTCCACTTT.

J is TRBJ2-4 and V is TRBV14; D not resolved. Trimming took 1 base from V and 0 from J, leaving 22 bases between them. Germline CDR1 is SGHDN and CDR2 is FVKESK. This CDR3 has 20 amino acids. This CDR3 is CASSQGFFQDSILAKNIQYF. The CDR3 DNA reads TGTGCCAGCAGCCAAGGTTTCTTTCAGGATTCGATATTAGCCAAAAACATTCAGTACTTC.

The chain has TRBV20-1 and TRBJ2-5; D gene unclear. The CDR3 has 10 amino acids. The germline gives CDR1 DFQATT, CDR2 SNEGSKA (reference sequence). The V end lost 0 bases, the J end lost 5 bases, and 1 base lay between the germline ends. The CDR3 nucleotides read TGCAGTGCTAGAGAGGAGACCCAGTACTTC. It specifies CSAREETQYF.

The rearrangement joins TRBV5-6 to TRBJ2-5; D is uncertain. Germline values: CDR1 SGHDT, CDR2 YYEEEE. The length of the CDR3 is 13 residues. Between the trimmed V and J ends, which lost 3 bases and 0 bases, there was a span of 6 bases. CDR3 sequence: CASSYTYQETQYF. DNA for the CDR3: TGTGCCAGCAGCTATACGTACCAAGAGACCCAGTACTTC. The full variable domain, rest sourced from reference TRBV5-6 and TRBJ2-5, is DAGVTQSPTHLIKTRGQQVTLRCSPKSGHDTVSWYQQALGQGPQFIFQYYEEEERQRGNFPDRFSGHQFPNYSSELNVNALLLGDSALYLCASSYTYQETQYFGPGTRLLVL.

This CDR3 is CAINFFGQGGTDTQYF. The CDR3 DNA follows: TGTGCCATCAATTTTTTTGGGCAAGGAGGGACAGATACGCAGTATTTT. The rearrangement links TRBV10-3 to TRBJ2-3, with D possibly matching TRBD2 (6 bases). V dropped 7 bases and J dropped 3 bases, with 20 bases sitting between them. CDR3 length equals 16 residues. Germline V gene lookup returns CDR1 ENHRY and CDR2 SYGVKD.

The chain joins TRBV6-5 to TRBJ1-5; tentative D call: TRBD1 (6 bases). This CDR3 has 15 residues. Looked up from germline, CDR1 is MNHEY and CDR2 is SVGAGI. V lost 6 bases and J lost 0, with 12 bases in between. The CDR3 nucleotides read TGTGCCAGCAGCCACAGGGAATATAGCAATCAGCCCCAGCATTTT. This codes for CASSHREYSNQPQHF.

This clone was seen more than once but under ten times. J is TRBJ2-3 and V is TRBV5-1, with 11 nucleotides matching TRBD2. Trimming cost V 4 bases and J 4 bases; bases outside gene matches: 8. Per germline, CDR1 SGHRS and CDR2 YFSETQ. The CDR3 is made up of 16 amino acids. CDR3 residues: CASSPASGGIADTQYF. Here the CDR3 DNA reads TGCGCCAGCAGCCCCGCTAGCGGGGGGATCGCAGATACGCAGTATTTT.

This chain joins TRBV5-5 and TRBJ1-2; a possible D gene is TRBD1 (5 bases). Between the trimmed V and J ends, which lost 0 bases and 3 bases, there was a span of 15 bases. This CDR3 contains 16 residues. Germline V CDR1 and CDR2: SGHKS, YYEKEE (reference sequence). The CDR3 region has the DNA TGTGCCAGCAGCTTGGCGGGACGGCAGCCTGACTATGGCTACACCTTC. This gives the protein CASSLAGRQPDYGYTF.

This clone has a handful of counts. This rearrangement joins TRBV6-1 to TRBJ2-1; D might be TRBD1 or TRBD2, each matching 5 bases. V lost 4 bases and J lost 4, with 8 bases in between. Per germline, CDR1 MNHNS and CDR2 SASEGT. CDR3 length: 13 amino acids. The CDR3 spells CASSGGIYNEQFF. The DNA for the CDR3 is TGTGCCAGCAGTGGGGGGATTTACAATGAGCAGTTCTTC.

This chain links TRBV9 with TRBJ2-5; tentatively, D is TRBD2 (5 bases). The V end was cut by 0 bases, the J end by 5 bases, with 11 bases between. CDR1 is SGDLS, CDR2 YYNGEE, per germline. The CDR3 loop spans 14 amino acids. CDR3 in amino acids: CASSVGAPGETQYF. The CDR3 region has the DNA TGTGCCAGCAGCGTAGGGGCCCCGGGGGAGACCCAGTACTTC.

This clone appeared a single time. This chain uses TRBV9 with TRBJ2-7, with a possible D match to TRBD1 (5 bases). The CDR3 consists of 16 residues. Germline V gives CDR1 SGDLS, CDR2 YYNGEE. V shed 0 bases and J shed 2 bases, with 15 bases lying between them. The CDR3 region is CASSVAPNRQPYEQYF. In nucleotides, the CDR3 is TGTGCCAGCAGCGTAGCTCCAAACAGACAGCCCTACGAGCAGTACTTC.

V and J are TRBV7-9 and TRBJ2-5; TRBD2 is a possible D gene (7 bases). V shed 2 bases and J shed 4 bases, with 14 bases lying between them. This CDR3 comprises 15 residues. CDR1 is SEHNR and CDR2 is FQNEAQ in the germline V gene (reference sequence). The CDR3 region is CASSLPGGAGETQYF. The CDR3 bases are TGTGCCAGCAGCTTACCGGGGGGCGCCGGAGAGACCCAGTACTTC.

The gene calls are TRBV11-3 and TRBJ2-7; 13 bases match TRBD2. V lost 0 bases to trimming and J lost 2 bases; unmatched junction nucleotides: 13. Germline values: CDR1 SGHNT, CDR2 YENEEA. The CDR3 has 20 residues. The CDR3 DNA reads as TGTGCCAGCAGCTTAGAAGCCGGGACTAGCGGGACGTTCCCTGCCTACGAGCAGTACTTC. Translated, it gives CASSLEAGTSGTFPAYEQYF.

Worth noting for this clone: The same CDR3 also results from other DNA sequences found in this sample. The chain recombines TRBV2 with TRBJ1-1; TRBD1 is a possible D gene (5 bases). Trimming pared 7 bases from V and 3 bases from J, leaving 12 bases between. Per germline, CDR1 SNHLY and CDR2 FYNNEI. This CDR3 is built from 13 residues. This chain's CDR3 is CASIDLRDTEAFF. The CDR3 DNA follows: TGTGCCAGCATTGATCTCAGGGACACTGAAGCTTTCTTT.

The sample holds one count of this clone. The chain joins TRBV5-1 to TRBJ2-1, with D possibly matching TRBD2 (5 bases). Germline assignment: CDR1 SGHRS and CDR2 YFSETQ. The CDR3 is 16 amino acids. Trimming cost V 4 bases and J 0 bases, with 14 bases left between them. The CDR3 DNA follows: TGCGCCAGCAGCGTTACGACTGGGAGCTCCTACAATGAGCAGTTCTTC. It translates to CASSVTTGSSYNEQFF.

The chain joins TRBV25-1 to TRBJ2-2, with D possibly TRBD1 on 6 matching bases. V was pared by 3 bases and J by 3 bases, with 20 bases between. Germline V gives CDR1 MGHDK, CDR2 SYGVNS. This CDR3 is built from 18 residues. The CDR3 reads CASSDYRFDRIHTGELFF. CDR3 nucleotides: TGTGCCAGCAGTGATTACCGTTTCGACAGGATCCACACCGGGGAGCTGTTTTTT.

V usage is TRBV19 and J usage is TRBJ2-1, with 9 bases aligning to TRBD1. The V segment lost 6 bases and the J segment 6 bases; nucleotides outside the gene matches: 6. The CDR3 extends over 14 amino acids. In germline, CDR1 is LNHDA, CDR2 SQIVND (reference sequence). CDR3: CASRTLGQGNEQFF. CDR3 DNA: TGTGCCAGTAGGACCTTGGGACAGGGCAATGAGCAGTTCTTC.

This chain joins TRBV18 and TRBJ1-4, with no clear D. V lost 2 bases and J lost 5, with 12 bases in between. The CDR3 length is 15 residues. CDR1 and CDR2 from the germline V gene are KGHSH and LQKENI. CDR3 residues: CASSPEGLMNEKLFF. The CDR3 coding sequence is TGTGCCAGCTCACCAGAAGGACTGATGAATGAAAAACTGTTTTTT.